Reported below is one TCR beta chain. The antigen remains undetermined. This record comes from a study of shared clonotypes between healthy human individuals. Points from the study as a whole: Estimated clonotype richness was generally higher in naive than memory subsets.

Using immunoSEQ multiplex PCR, the repertoire was profiled, and TCRdb retains in-frame clones only, with some absent. The table has 1.6 million or so clones, approximately 98.5% seen once; the top ten hold 0.36%. The receptor was derived from a man in his thirties or forties in good health. Sequenced input: naive CD4+ T cells sorted from blood. The subset is: CD45RA+ positively selected.

The CDR3 coding sequence is TGTGCCAGCAGCGCCTGGGGGACAGAGAATGAAAAACTGTTTTTT. Translated, it gives CASSAWGTENEKLFF. This sequence joins TRBV11-2 and TRBJ1-4; 7 bases align to TRBD1. V was clipped by 5 bases and J by 5 bases; unmatched bases: 8. In germline, CDR1 is SGHAT, CDR2 FQNNGV. This CDR3 is built from 15 residues.